Here is one TCR beta chain with its context. Germline V gene sequence: CDR1 MNHEY, CDR2 SVGAGI. Trimming shortened V by 10 bases and J by 0 bases, and 12 bases separated the two germline ends. The CDR3 has 13 residues. Authors' data handling: The authors estimated nucleated cell counts from reference gene primer amplification. Sequencing used immunoSEQ multiplex PCR; TCRdb keeps in-frame clones, though not all of them. D and trimming come from the DNA, and the V and J calls and clone size come from that table. The profile covers 80,000 or so clones, with about four fifths appearing a single time and 7% to 9.5% taken by the ten largest. The record originates from a study of blood T cell repertoires in COVID-19. Turning to the study itself: Sites across the United States, Italy and Spain contributed samples from acute and convalescent COVID-19. Sources were T cells, B-cell-depleted T cells, or PBMCs; the material itself was cDNA or gDNA.

The gene calls are TRBV6-5 and TRBJ1-1; TRBD1 might be the D (6 bases). This TCR was sampled from a human donor in a cohort sampled during active COVID-19. Sequencing was performed on peripheral blood. The CDR3 reads CATAQGMNTEAFF. The CDR3 DNA follows: TGTGCCACCGCACAGGGCATGAACACTGAAGCTTTCTTT.